The clone carrying this T cell receptor beta chain was detected once. Its antigen is unidentified. Roughly 10 milliliters of peripheral blood were drawn from each donor. Isolated PBMCs totaled at least 6 million in each sample. Germline assignment: CDR1 SNHLY and CDR2 FYNNEI. Trimming removed 6 bases at V and 6 bases at J, with 17 bases between. This CDR3 is built from 14 residues. This sample stems from a study of blood T cells in healthy people across ages. Study overall: Per two T cells, about one barcoded beta molecule was captured through template switching. Points from the study as a whole: Long-lived donors exceeded aged donors in naive CD4+ cells and diversity.

Then a second PCR, running about 7 to 11 cycles, was carried out with a sample-barcoded 5' primer and a J-beta primer mix. TCRdb fed the 5' RACE reads into MiXCR, producing one record per CDR3 protein. The sample includes about 1.4 million distinct CDR3 sequences, 59% seen only once; the top ten take roughly 7%. The TCR sequence derives from a man in his late teens or twenties in good health. The chain combines TRBV2 with TRBJ2-5, with a tentative D call TRBD2 (5 bases). Material for sequencing was blood. The CDR3 DNA is TGTGCCAGCAGCCCGGTGGAGGAGGTCAAGACCCAGTACTTC. Translating gives CASSPVEEVKTQYF.